The 31 T cell receptor beta chains listed next were all sequenced from one sample in a study of OX40 agonist ivuxolimab in advanced cancers. Generated by immunoSEQ multiplex PCR, the TCRdb table keeps only in-frame clones and is missing some. The sample lists approximately 70,000 clones; 83% were seen once. Sequencing used CD4+ or CD8+ T cells sorted from blood, obtained in a trial of the OX40 agonist ivuxolimab. All receptors derive from an adult with an advanced solid tumor such as melanoma, head and neck, liver or kidney cancer.

The count of this clone is one. The chain links TRBV6-4 to TRBJ2-6; D unclear. V was cut by 6 bases and J by 0 bases, with 6 bases left in between. The CDR3 has 14 residues. CDR1 is MRHNA and CDR2 is SNTAGT in the germline V gene. The CDR3 reads CASRDTSGANVLTF. In DNA, the CDR3 is TGTGCCAGCAGGGATACCTCTGGGGCCAACGTCCTGACTTTC.

The chain has TRBV28 and TRBJ1-5; TRBD1 matches at 8 bases. The V segment lost 7 bases and the J segment 7 bases; nucleotides outside the gene matches: 15. In germline, CDR1 is MDHEN, CDR2 SYDVKM. The CDR3 loop spans 16 amino acids. In nucleotides, the CDR3 is TGTGCCAGCATCCCCAGGGACAGGAGCCTCCGGCAGCCCCAGCATTTT. Protein product: CASIPRDRSLRQPQHF.

V is TRBV7-2 and J is TRBJ1-3, with D perhaps matching TRBD1 (5 bases). V lost 9 bases and J 0 bases, leaving 12 bases between the germline ends. CDR1 is SGHTA, CDR2 FQGNSA, per germline. There are 14 residues in the CDR3. CDR3 DNA: TGTGCCAGTGCGACAGACCACTCTGGAAACACCATATATTTT. This gives the protein CASATDHSGNTIYF. The whole variable domain, filled in from reference TRBV7-2 and TRBJ1-3, reads GAGVSQSPSNKVTEKGKDVELRCDPISGHTALYWYRQSLGQGLEFLIYFQGNSAPDKSGLPSDRFSAERTGGSVSTLTIQRTQQEDSAVYLCASATDHSGNTIYFGEGSWLTVV.

The chain combines TRBV7-8 with TRBJ2-5; 9 nucleotides align to TRBD1. In germline, CDR1 is SGHVS, CDR2 FQNEAQ. The CDR3 runs to 19 residues. V shed 5 bases and J 5 bases; nucleotides not matched to a gene: 21. In DNA form, the CDR3 reads TGTGCCAGCAGCCTAATAACGGTTCGGACAGGGGAATTGAGGGAGACCCAGTACTTC. This gives the protein CASSLITVRTGELRETQYF.

The chain recombines TRBV5-1 with TRBJ2-7; 9 nucleotides align to TRBD1. Germline CDR1 reads SGHRS; CDR2 reads YFSETQ. With V trimmed by 1 base and J by 2 bases, 16 bases remained unmatched. CDR3 length: 19 residues. CDR3 coding DNA: TGCGCCAGCAGCTTGTTGGGACAGGGAACCCTTATGAAGACCTACGAGCAGTACTTC. Translated: CASSLLGQGTLMKTYEQYF. The whole variable domain, remainder taken from reference TRBV5-1 and TRBJ2-7, is KAGVTQTPRYLIKTRGQQVTLSCSPISGHRSVSWYQQTPGQGLQFLFEYFSETQRNKGNFPGRFSGRQFSNSRSEMNVSTLELGDSALYLCASSLLGQGTLMKTYEQYFGPGTRLTVT.

The CDR3 here is CAWNVRYRTYNSPLHF. In DNA, the CDR3 is TGTGCCTGGAACGTAAGGTATAGGACCTATAATTCACCCCTCCACTTT. The chain uses TRBV30 and TRBJ1-6, with D unresolved. CDR3 length equals 16 residues. The germline V and J ends were trimmed by 4 bases and 2 bases, with 15 bases remaining between them. Germline lookup yields CDR1 GTSNPN and CDR2 SVGIG (reference sequence).

The chain is built from TRBV27 and TRBJ2-7; 9 bases are shared with TRBD1. CDR1 MNHEY and CDR2 SMNVEV come from the germline V gene (reference sequence). Losses at the gene ends were 6 bases for V and 0 bases for J; bases not matched to a gene: 6. The CDR3 covers 15 residues. The CDR3 nucleotides are TGTGCCAGCAGACGAACGGGACAGGGCTCCTACGAGCAGTACTTC. Translation: CASRRTGQGSYEQYF.

The chain carries TRBV19 and TRBJ1-4; 8 bases fit TRBD1. CDR1 is LNHDA, CDR2 SQIVND, per germline (reference sequence). This CDR3 comprises 15 residues. With V trimmed by 7 bases and J by 0 bases, 4 bases remained unmatched. The CDR3, as DNA: TGTGCCAGTAACGACAGGGGAACAACTAATGAAAAACTGTTTTTT. This encodes CASNDRGTTNEKLFF.

The V and J genes are TRBV11-2 and TRBJ2-7, with 8 positions matching TRBD2. The CDR3 sequence is 14 residues long. Trimming took 2 bases from V and 6 from J; bases not matched to a gene: 6. Germline CDR1 reads SGHAT; CDR2 reads FQNNGV. CDR3 DNA sequence: TGTGCCAGCAGCTTAAACCGGGGGGGCGGCGAGCAGTACTTC. This sequence encodes CASSLNRGGGEQYF.

The CDR3 sequence: CASSPRPTGRRIGQYF. CDR3 DNA sequence: TGTGCCAGCAGCCCCCGGCCCACGGGACGGAGGATAGGGCAGTACTTC. The V call is TRBV5-7, the J call TRBJ2-7; D tentatively fits TRBD1 or TRBD2 (5 bases each). TRBV5-7 is designated an ORF whose function remains uncertain. Trimming cost V 4 bases and J 9 bases, with 26 bases left between them. This CDR3 has 16 amino acids.

The rearrangement uses TRBV19 and TRBJ2-5, with 8 bases that match TRBD1. V gave up 4 bases and J gave up 14 bases; unmatched junction bases: 18. The CDR3 has 15 amino acids. From germline, CDR1 is LNHDA and CDR2 SQIVND (reference sequence). CDR3 DNA sequence: TGTGCCAGTAGTACACCCGGGACAGGAGGGAAAGAGGCCTACTTC. Protein sequence: CASSTPGTGGKEAYF.

The rearrangement joins TRBV5-1 to TRBJ1-2, with D perhaps TRBD1 (5 bases). This CDR3 is built from 16 residues. Germline CDR1 is SGHRS and CDR2 is YFSETQ. With 5 bases removed from V and 2 bases from J, the gap between germline ends came to 19 bases. CDR3 DNA: TGCGCCAGCAGGGGGGGTCCAGGGCTTCCCAACTATGGCTACACCTTC. It translates to CASRGGPGLPNYGYTF. Based on the CDR3 plus reference TRBV5-1 and TRBJ1-2, the full variable domain is KAGVTQTPRYLIKTRGQQVTLSCSPISGHRSVSWYQQTPGQGLQFLFEYFSETQRNKGNFPGRFSGRQFSNSRSEMNVSTLELGDSALYLCASRGGPGLPNYGYTFGSGTRLTVV.

V gene TRBV5-1 combines with J gene TRBJ1-1; D perhaps matches TRBD1 (6 bases). Germline V gene data show CDR1 as SGHRS and CDR2 as YFSETQ. This CDR3 is built from 14 residues. The V and J ends lost 5 bases and 8 bases respectively, with 19 bases between them. CDR3 bases: TGCGCCAGCAGTTCCCTGGTTGTGGGGGCAGAAGCTTTCTTT. Translation: CASSSLVVGAEAFF.

The J gene is TRBJ2-3, the V gene TRBV5-4; TRBD1 matches 7 bases. CDR1 and CDR2 (germline): SGHNT, YYREEE (reference sequence). The CDR3 runs 14 residues. V lost 4 bases and J lost 5; bases outside the gene matches: 7. The CDR3 DNA sequence: TGTGCCAGCAGCGATGGACAGGTACGAGATACGCAGTATTTT. It encodes CASSDGQVRDTQYF.

The chain joins TRBV7-8 to TRBJ2-5; TRBD2 agrees at 7 bases. This CDR3 contains 17 residues. Trimming cost V 3 bases and J 2 bases; bases outside gene matches: 12. The V gene's germline CDR1 is SGHVS and CDR2 FQNEAQ. CDR3 coding DNA: TGTGCCAGCAGCTTCCTCGGACTAGGGAGCTTGCAAGAGACCCAGTACTTC. This gives the protein CASSFLGLGSLQETQYF.

The rearrangement links TRBV5-5 to TRBJ1-1; the D is unclear. The V gene lost 1 base and the J gene lost 1 base, with 11 bases spanning the gap. The CDR3 length is 15 residues. CDR1 SGHKS and CDR2 YYEKEE come from the germline V gene (reference sequence). The CDR3 here is CASSLHPTENTEAFF. The CDR3 coding sequence is TGTGCCAGCAGCTTGCATCCGACCGAGAACACTGAAGCTTTCTTT.

V and J are TRBV7-9 and TRBJ1-2, with 8 bases fitting TRBD1. This CDR3 is 17 amino acids long. V was pared by 5 bases and J by 1 base, with 12 bases of the junction left unmatched. Germline V gene sequence: CDR1 SEHNR, CDR2 FQNEAQ (reference sequence). The CDR3 DNA reads as TGTGCCAGCAGCCGAGTGACAGGGGCCCTCCTTAACTATGGCTACACCTTC. Translating it yields CASSRVTGALLNYGYTF.

This clone was observed once. The chain is built from TRBV27 and TRBJ1-6, with TRBD1 identical over 10 bases. The CDR3 runs 16 residues. V shed 4 bases, J shed 9 bases, and the junction held 9 bases outside the gene matches. Germline V gene data show CDR1 as MNHEY and CDR2 as SMNVEV (reference sequence). The CDR3 reads CASSSPLDRGFSPLHF. In DNA form, the CDR3 reads TGTGCCAGCAGTTCACCCCTGGACAGGGGGTTTTCACCCCTCCACTTT.

This chain joins TRBV28 and TRBJ1-4; D is possibly TRBD1 (6 bases). Germline values: CDR1 MDHEN, CDR2 SYDVKM. This CDR3 has 14 residues. V lost 6 bases, J lost 7 bases, and 15 bases lay in between. Here the CDR3 DNA reads TGTGCCAGCAGCCGGACAGACCCGGGTGAAAAACTGTTTTTT. This encodes CASSRTDPGEKLFF.

This chain links TRBV7-9 with TRBJ2-1; 14 positions match TRBD2. Germline CDR1 is SEHNR and CDR2 is FQNEAQ (reference sequence). Germline trimming cut 5 bases from V and 5 bases from J; bases unmatched to any gene: 11. The CDR3 is made up of 18 amino acids. CDR3 sequence: CASSRGTSGGPTNNEQFF. Here the CDR3 DNA reads TGTGCCAGCAGCCGGGGGACTAGCGGGGGACCAACCAACAATGAGCAGTTCTTC.

For the CDR3, the DNA is TGTGCCAGCAGTTACGGGGCACAGTATGGCTACACCTTC. Its translation is CASSYGAQYGYTF. The V gene is TRBV6-5, the J gene TRBJ1-2; weak D call: TRBD1 (5 bases). The CDR3 is 13 residues long. Germline loops: CDR1 MNHEY, CDR2 SVGAGI. V was shortened by 2 bases and J by 5 bases, with 9 bases between the two germline ends.

CDR3 in amino acids: CASSPSAPLDSPLHF. In DNA, the CDR3 is TGTGCCAGCAGCCCTTCGGCCCCCTTGGATTCACCCCTCCACTTT. The genes are TRBV7-9 and TRBJ1-6; no definite D call. This CDR3 spans 15 amino acids. Germline CDR1 and CDR2: SEHNR and FQNEAQ (reference sequence). Trimming pared 5 bases from V and 8 bases from J, leaving 16 bases between.

The chain carries TRBV6-6 and TRBJ2-2; TRBD1 matches at 7 bases. This CDR3 comprises 14 residues. The germline V gene has CDR1 MNHNY and CDR2 SVGAGI (reference sequence). Trimming at V came to 8 bases and at J to 5 bases, leaving 8 bases not matched to a gene. CDR3 nucleotides: TGTGCCAGCGTAGGAGACAGGGTAACCGGGGAGCTGTTTTTT. Its protein is CASVGDRVTGELFF.

The genes are TRBV7-9 and TRBJ2-3; the match to TRBD2 covers 11 bases. CDR3 length equals 14 residues. The J segment lost 0 bases and the V segment lost 10 bases, leaving 3 bases of the junction unmatched. Germline CDR1 SEHNR, CDR2 FQNEAQ (reference sequence). CDR3 nucleotides: TGTGCCACCTTAGCGGGGGGGAGCACAGATACGCAGTATTTT. It encodes CATLAGGSTDTQYF.

The chain recombines TRBV19 with TRBJ2-2, with TRBD1 as a possible D gene (5 bases). Trimming pared 4 bases from V and 6 bases from J, leaving 9 bases between. CDR1 LNHDA and CDR2 SQIVND come from the germline V gene (reference sequence). The CDR3 loop spans 13 amino acids. The CDR3: CASSTQGAGELFF. In nucleotides, the CDR3 is TGTGCCAGTAGTACTCAAGGGGCCGGGGAGCTGTTTTTT.

This chain connects TRBV2 to TRBJ2-7; TRBD2 agrees at 8 bases. CDR1 and CDR2 from the germline V gene are SNHLY and FYNNEI. This CDR3 is built from 16 residues. The junction had 8 bases not matched to a gene; V was cut back by 2 bases and J by 2 bases. As DNA, the CDR3 is TGTGCCAGCAGTGAAAAGAGAGGACTAGCAGCCTACGAGCAGTACTTC. It codes for CASSEKRGLAAYEQYF.

The CDR3 reads CASSDPFLTDTQYF. CDR3 DNA sequence: TGTGCCAGCAGTGACCCTTTTCTCACAGATACGCAGTATTTT. The gene calls are TRBV25-1 and TRBJ2-3; D is unresolved. Germline V lookup: CDR1 MGHDK, CDR2 SYGVNS. The CDR3 loop spans 14 amino acids. The ends were cut back, 3 bases at V and 2 bases at J, with 9 bases in the middle.

The CDR3 nucleotides read TGCGCCAGCAGCTTGGGGGGAATCGATCAGCCCCAGCATTTT. Encoded protein: CASSLGGIDQPQHF. J is TRBJ1-5 and V is TRBV5-1; D uncertain. In germline, CDR1 is SGHRS, CDR2 YFSETQ. The V end lost 0 bases, the J end lost 5 bases, and 9 bases lay between the germline ends. The CDR3 sequence is 14 residues long.

The rearrangement uses TRBV28 and TRBJ1-2; D may be TRBD1 (5 bases). The CDR3 consists of 13 residues. Germline CDR1 and CDR2: MDHEN and SYDVKM. V lost 7 bases and J lost 8, with 17 bases in between. CDR3 amino acids: CASTQGRLWGYTF. CDR3 DNA sequence: TGTGCCAGCACCCAGGGAAGGCTATGGGGCTACACCTTC.

V and J are TRBV20-1 and TRBJ2-3, with no clear D. Germline CDR1 reads DFQATT; CDR2 reads SNEGSKA (reference sequence). The CDR3 sequence is 10 residues long. The CDR3 region is CGGGTGTQYF. CDR3 in DNA: TGCGGTGGTGGAACGGGTACGCAGTATTTT.

The CDR3 DNA follows: TGTGCCAGCAGTCGATCCGGGTCTCATGAAGCTTTCTTT. Protein product: CASSRSGSHEAFF. V is TRBV6-4 and J is TRBJ1-1; D is uncertain. Trimming shortened V by 5 bases and J by 7 bases, and 14 bases separated the two germline ends. The CDR3 has 13 amino acids. The V gene's germline CDR1 is MRHNA and CDR2 SNTAGT.